This TCR beta chain was observed in a study of beta chain features in type 1 diabetes. The study, taken as a whole, reports: Moderately but significantly shorter TCRB CDR3s were found in Type 1 diabetes patients in all four CD4+ subsets.

Isolated RNA was reverse transcribed in full, so expressed TCRB transcripts were sequenced. Sequenced by immunoSEQ multiplex PCR; TCRdb stores in-frame clones only, minus some. Of around 110,000 clones listed, about a sixth are singletons. Comment on this clone: Antigen: not known.

This CDR3 comprises 12 residues. Germline CDR1 PRHDT, CDR2 FYEKMQ (reference sequence). V was pared by 5 bases and J by 5 bases, with 10 bases between. The sample consisted of central memory CD4+ T cells from blood. The receptor was derived from a man aged 25-40 years with type 1 diabetes. The V call is TRBV13, the J call TRBJ2-7; D perhaps matches TRBD1 (5 bases). CDR3 nucleotides: TGTGCCAGCAGCCGGACACCCCACGAGCAGTACTTC. It codes for CASSRTPHEQYF.